Listed here is a single T cell receptor beta chain. In germline, CDR1 is MNHEY, CDR2 SVGEGT. Unmatched junction bases numbered 18, after V lost 5 bases and J lost 5 bases. The CDR3 loop spans 17 amino acids. These data come from a study of blood T cell repertoires in COVID-19. Self-reported history from a screening survey and questionnaire set each donor's cohort. Sequenced by immunoSEQ multiplex PCR; TCRdb stores in-frame clones only, minus some. Of a few hundred thousand clones listed, 85% to 90% are singletons. This chain uses TRBV6-2 or TRBV6-3 with TRBJ2-7; TRBD2 agrees at 7 bases. This TCR came from a man aged 35 to 55 who had recovered from COVID-19. Sequenced sample: PBMCs or T cells enriched from blood (not recorded which). The CDR3 region is CASSTPSDPGGHDEQYF. CDR3 bases: TGTGCCAGCAGTACCCCGAGTGACCCGGGAGGCCACGACGAGCAGTACTTC.